These 9 T cell receptor beta chains share one sample of origin, sequenced in a study of T cell changes during pregnancy in multiple sclerosis. The repertoire was sequenced with immunoSEQ multiplex PCR; TCRdb's copy has only in-frame clones and lacks some. In the table there are 85,000 to 120,000 clones, 85% to 95% of which are singletons. This material consisted of peripheral blood, taken after pregnancy. Every receptor here comes from a female donor with multiple sclerosis, enrolled in a pregnancy study.

The genes are TRBV4-2 and TRBJ1-3; D perhaps matches TRBD1 (5 bases). From germline, CDR1 is LGHNA and CDR2 YNFKEQ. Trimming cost V 5 bases and J 0 bases, with 14 bases left between them. The length of the CDR3 is 16 residues. CDR3 region: CASSTTTGNSGNTIYF. The CDR3 DNA reads TGTGCCAGCAGCACAACTACAGGCAACTCTGGAAACACCATATATTTT.

The chain's CDR3 is CASSPRGTGGSGANVLTF. CDR3 sequence (DNA): TGTGCCAGCTCACCACGAGGGACAGGGGGCTCTGGGGCCAACGTCCTGACTTTC. The chain combines TRBV18 with TRBJ2-6; 11 bases are shared with TRBD1. The CDR3 runs to 18 residues. V trimming: 1 base; J trimming: 0 bases; junction bases outside the gene matches: 2. In germline, CDR1 is KGHSH, CDR2 LQKENI.

This chain joins TRBV18 and TRBJ1-2; 10 bases align to TRBD1. This CDR3 comprises 15 residues. Germline lookup yields CDR1 KGHSH and CDR2 LQKENI. V trimming: 6 bases; J trimming: 7 bases; junction bases outside the gene matches: 11. This chain's CDR3 is CASSPRQGAQGGYTF. CDR3 DNA: TGTGCCAGCTCCCCTAGACAGGGGGCGCAGGGTGGCTACACCTTC.

The chain is built from TRBV11-2 and TRBJ2-5; 7 nucleotides align to TRBD1. The CDR3 consists of 14 residues. Germline V gene data show CDR1 as SGHAT and CDR2 as FQNNGV. With V trimmed by 6 bases and J by 5 bases, 9 bases remained unmatched. As DNA, the CDR3 is TGTGCCAGCAGTGGACAGGTTATAGGCGAGACCCAGTACTTC. This gives the protein CASSGQVIGETQYF.

The chain is built from TRBV18 and TRBJ1-4, with 7 bases aligning to TRBD1. V lost 6 bases and J lost 4; bases outside the gene matches: 5. This CDR3 spans 14 amino acids. From germline, CDR1 is KGHSH and CDR2 LQKENI. The CDR3 nucleotides read TGTGCCAGCTCTGGGACAGCATATAATGAAAAACTGTTTTTT. Amino acid sequence: CASSGTAYNEKLFF.

The chain joins TRBV5-1 to TRBJ2-5; 8 bases map to TRBD2. V was clipped by 1 base and J by 4 bases; unmatched bases: 12. Germline CDR1 and CDR2: SGHRS and YFSETQ. The CDR3 is made up of 17 amino acids. The CDR3 nucleotides read TGCGCCAGCAGCTTGATAGCGGGGTCGGGAGTTGGAGAGACCCAGTACTTC. Its translation: CASSLIAGSGVGETQYF.

This chain joins TRBV2 and TRBJ2-3; 8 bases fit TRBD2. Losses at the gene ends were 4 bases for V and 0 bases for J; bases not matched to a gene: 6. The CDR3 covers 16 residues. The V gene's germline CDR1 is SNHLY and CDR2 FYNNEI. CDR3 region: CASSAAGGLSTDTQYF. The CDR3 region has the DNA TGTGCCAGCAGTGCGGCGGGGGGACTCAGCACAGATACGCAGTATTTT.

The V and J genes are TRBV27 and TRBJ2-5, with D maybe TRBD1 (6 bases). Germline V gene sequence: CDR1 MNHEY, CDR2 SMNVEV (reference sequence). This CDR3 spans 15 amino acids. The ends were cut back, 5 bases at V and 0 bases at J, with 13 bases in the middle. CDR3 DNA sequence: TGTGCCAGCAGTCGGACCCGGGACAACCAAGAGACCCAGTACTTC. Its protein product is CASSRTRDNQETQYF.

The gene calls are TRBV6-1 and TRBJ1-1; D uncertain. Trimming removed 6 bases from V and 3 bases from J, with 14 bases in between. The CDR3 extends over 14 amino acids. Germline V gives CDR1 MNHNS, CDR2 SASEGT. The CDR3 DNA follows: TGTGCCAGCAGCCTAAGTGGCGGTTACACTGAAGCTTTCTTT. Amino acid sequence: CASSLSGGYTEAFF.